The clone carrying this T cell receptor beta chain was recorded a few times. What it binds is not known. The data were obtained in a study of OX40 agonist ivuxolimab in advanced cancers. Study conclusions and caveats: Circulating CD4+ and CD8+ T cells showed clonal expansion by week 6 at 0.1 to 3.0 mg/kg. Partial responders dosed at 0.1-3.0 mg/kg displayed clonal expansion ranking among the lowest. Some of the nonresponding patients also showed low levels of normalized T-cell clonal expansion.

Libraries were prepared by immunoSEQ multiplex PCR; TCRdb keeps only in-frame clonotypes and omits some of them. The data show about 46,000 clones, over 75% seen once. This material consisted of CD4+ or CD8+ T cells sorted from blood, taken in a trial of the OX40 agonist ivuxolimab. This receptor was identified in an adult with an advanced solid tumor such as melanoma, head and neck, liver or kidney cancer.

Here the CDR3 reads CASSFDGTVRVEAFF. The CDR3 DNA reads as TGTGCCAGCAGCTTCGACGGGACAGTTCGGGTAGAAGCTTTCTTT. V usage is TRBV7-9 and J usage is TRBJ1-1; TRBD1 agrees at 7 bases. After removal of 3 bases from V and 8 bases from J, the junction contained 12 bases not matched to a gene. The germline V gene encodes CDR1 SEHNR and CDR2 FQNEAQ (reference sequence). CDR3 length: 15 residues. Using reference TRBV7-9 and TRBJ1-1 for the parts outside the CDR3, the full variable domain is DTGVSQNPRHKITKRGQNVTFRCDPISEHNRLYWYRQTLGQGPEFLTYFQNEAQLEKSRLLSDRFSAERPKGSFSTLEIQRTEQGDSAMYLCASSFDGTVRVEAFFGQGTRLTVV.